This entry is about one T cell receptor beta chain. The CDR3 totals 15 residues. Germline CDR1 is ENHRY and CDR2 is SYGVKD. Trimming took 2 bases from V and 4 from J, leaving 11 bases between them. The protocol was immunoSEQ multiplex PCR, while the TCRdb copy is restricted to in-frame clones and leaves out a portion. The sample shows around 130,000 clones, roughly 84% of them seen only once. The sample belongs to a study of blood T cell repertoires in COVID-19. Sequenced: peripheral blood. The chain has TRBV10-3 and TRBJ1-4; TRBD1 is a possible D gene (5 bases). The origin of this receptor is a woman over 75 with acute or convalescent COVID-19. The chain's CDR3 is CAISEGATDNEKLFF. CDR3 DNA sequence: TGTGCCATCAGTGAGGGAGCGACAGATAATGAAAAACTGTTTTTT.